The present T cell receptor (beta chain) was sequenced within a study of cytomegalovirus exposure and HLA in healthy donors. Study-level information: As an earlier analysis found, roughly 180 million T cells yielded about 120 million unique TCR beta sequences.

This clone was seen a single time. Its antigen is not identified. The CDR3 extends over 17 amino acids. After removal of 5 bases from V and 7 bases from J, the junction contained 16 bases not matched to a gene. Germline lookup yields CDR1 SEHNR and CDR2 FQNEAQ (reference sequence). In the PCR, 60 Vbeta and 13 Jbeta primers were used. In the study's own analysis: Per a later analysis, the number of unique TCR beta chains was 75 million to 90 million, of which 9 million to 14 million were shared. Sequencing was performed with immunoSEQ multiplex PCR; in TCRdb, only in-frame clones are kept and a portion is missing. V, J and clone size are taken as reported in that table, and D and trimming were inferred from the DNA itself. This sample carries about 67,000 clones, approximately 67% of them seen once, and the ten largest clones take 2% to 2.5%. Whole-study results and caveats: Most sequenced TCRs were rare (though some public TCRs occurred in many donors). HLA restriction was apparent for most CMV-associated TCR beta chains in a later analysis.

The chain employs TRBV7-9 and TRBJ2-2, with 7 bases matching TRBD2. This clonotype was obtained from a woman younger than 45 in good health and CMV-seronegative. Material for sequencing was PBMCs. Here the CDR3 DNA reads TGTGCCAGCAGCCTTAGCCAGCGGGACCAGGGAGGCGGGGAGCTGTTTTTT. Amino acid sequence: CASSLSQRDQGGGELFF.